Listed below are T cell receptor beta chains from one sample, sequenced in a study of blood T cell repertoires in COVID-19. TCRdb's copy holds only in-frame clones and misses some; the assay was immunoSEQ multiplex PCR. The sample lists 100,000 to 150,000 clones, 75% to 90% occurring once. Sequences were obtained from PBMCs or T cells enriched from blood (not recorded which). The receptors here all came from a woman in her fifties or sixties who had recovered from COVID-19. Each CDR3 is given with its conserved first and last residue. Fields, in order: J gene, D gene, V gene, clone size, CDR3 DNA, CDR3 protein. The D gene is left open where the match is weak. Not every row has a clone size; where given, it reads once, few, many or a size class.

j_gene: TRBJ1-1
d_gene: .
v_gene: TRBV6-5
abundance: once
CDR3nt: TGTGCCAGCACCTCTGGGGCTTACACTGAAGCTTTCTTT
CDR3aa: CASTSGAYTEAFF

j_gene: TRBJ1-1
d_gene: TRBD1
v_gene: TRBV7-2
abundance: .
CDR3nt: TGTGCCAGCAGCCGGACAGGTAGGAACACTGAAGCTTTCTTT
CDR3aa: CASSRTGRNTEAFF

j_gene: TRBJ2-1
d_gene: TRBD2
v_gene: TRBV19
abundance: .
CDR3nt: TGTGCCAGTAGTTCCGGACTAGCGGGGGGGGTCAATGAGCAGTTCTTC
CDR3aa: CASSSGLAGGVNEQFF

j_gene: TRBJ2-7
d_gene: TRBD1
v_gene: TRBV29-1
abundance: .
CDR3nt: TGCAGCGTGGGACAGGGAGGACACGAGCAGTACTTC
CDR3aa: CSVGQGGHEQYF

j_gene: TRBJ2-7
d_gene: .
v_gene: TRBV11-2
abundance: .
CDR3nt: TGTGCCAGCAGCTTAGGAGGGCAGCAGCAGTACTTC
CDR3aa: CASSLGGQQQYF

j_gene: TRBJ1-5
d_gene: .
v_gene: TRBV15
abundance: .
CDR3nt: TGTGCCACCAGCAGAGCCCTAGGGGTAGCCAATCAGCCCCAGCATTTT
CDR3aa: CATSRALGVANQPQHF

j_gene: TRBJ1-1
d_gene: .
v_gene: TRBV18
abundance: few
CDR3nt: TGTGCCAGCTCACCACGTCAGGGTGCGGACACTGAAGCTTTCTTT
CDR3aa: CASSPRQGADTEAFF

j_gene: TRBJ2-7
d_gene: TRBD1
v_gene: TRBV29-1
abundance: .
CDR3nt: TGCAGCGCGACGAAGACAGGGGGCTACGAGCAGTACTTC
CDR3aa: CSATKTGGYEQYF

j_gene: TRBJ1-2
d_gene: TRBD1
v_gene: TRBV12-3/TRBV12-4
abundance: once
CDR3nt: TGTGCCAGCAGAGCAACAGGGGGCGGGGGCTACACCTTC
CDR3aa: CASRATGGGGYTF

j_gene: TRBJ2-3
d_gene: TRBD2
v_gene: TRBV5-4
abundance: .
CDR3nt: TGTGCCAGCAGCTTGCTGCTAGCGGGGGGCTCAGATACGCAGTATTTT
CDR3aa: CASSLLLAGGSDTQYF

j_gene: TRBJ1-1
d_gene: TRBD1
v_gene: TRBV10-2
abundance: .
CDR3nt: TGCGCCAGCAGTGAACAGGGGGGCACTGAAGCTTTCTTT
CDR3aa: CASSEQGGTEAFF

j_gene: TRBJ2-3
d_gene: TRBD1
v_gene: TRBV19
abundance: once
CDR3nt: TGTGCCAGTAGTACTCTCAGGACAGGGGGCGCAGATACGCAGTATTTT
CDR3aa: CASSTLRTGGADTQYF

j_gene: TRBJ1-4
d_gene: .
v_gene: TRBV5-1
abundance: .
CDR3nt: TGCGCCAGCGCCGATACGGGGGCAACTAATGAAAAACTGTTTTTT
CDR3aa: CASADTGATNEKLFF

j_gene: TRBJ1-1
d_gene: .
v_gene: TRBV25-1
abundance: .
CDR3nt: TGTGCCAGCAGTGGGGAAGGAGGGACTGAAGCTTTCTTT
CDR3aa: CASSGEGGTEAFF

j_gene: TRBJ2-3
d_gene: .
v_gene: TRBV25-1
abundance: .
CDR3nt: TGTGCCAGCAGTGATAGGGGGTCCGGAGATACGCAGTATTTT
CDR3aa: CASSDRGSGDTQYF

j_gene: TRBJ1-1
d_gene: TRBD1
v_gene: TRBV6-5
abundance: .
CDR3nt: TGTGCCAGCAGTTACGCCCAGGGGGCTGGCACTGAAGCTTTCTTT
CDR3aa: CASSYAQGAGTEAFF

j_gene: TRBJ1-1
d_gene: TRBD1
v_gene: TRBV5-1
abundance: .
CDR3nt: TGCGCCAGCAGCTTGTTTGGACAGGGGTTGAACACTGAAGCTTTCTTT
CDR3aa: CASSLFGQGLNTEAFF

j_gene: TRBJ1-4
d_gene: TRBD1
v_gene: TRBV14
abundance: .
CDR3nt: TGTGCCAGCAGCCCGGCGGGACAGGTTCGCAATAATGAAAAACTGTTTTTT
CDR3aa: CASSPAGQVRNNEKLFF

j_gene: TRBJ2-1
d_gene: TRBD2
v_gene: TRBV25-1
abundance: once
CDR3nt: TGTGCCAGCAGCGATTTAGCGGGGGGGCTTCTGAATGAGCAGTTCTTC
CDR3aa: CASSDLAGGLLNEQFF

j_gene: TRBJ1-1
d_gene: .
v_gene: TRBV5-6
abundance: .
CDR3nt: TGTGCCACGGGGTCGTTGAACACTGAAGCTTTCTTT
CDR3aa: CATGSLNTEAFF

j_gene: TRBJ2-7
d_gene: TRBD2
v_gene: TRBV5-4
abundance: few
CDR3nt: TGTGCCAGCACCCGACTAGCGGGGAGCTCCTACGAGCAGTACTTC
CDR3aa: CASTRLAGSSYEQYF

j_gene: TRBJ2-7
d_gene: TRBD1
v_gene: TRBV11-2
abundance: .
CDR3nt: TGTGCCAGCAGAATGGACAGGGCCAACGAGCAGTACTTC
CDR3aa: CASRMDRANEQYF

j_gene: TRBJ1-1
d_gene: .
v_gene: TRBV7-9
abundance: .
CDR3nt: TGTGCCAGCAGTTACCTTACAGGGATGAACACTGAAGCTTTCTTT
CDR3aa: CASSYLTGMNTEAFF

j_gene: TRBJ1-2
d_gene: .
v_gene: TRBV7-5
abundance: .
CDR3nt: TGTGCCAGAAGCGCCCGGACGGGAGGCTACACCTTC
CDR3aa: CARSARTGGYTF

j_gene: TRBJ2-7
d_gene: TRBD1
v_gene: TRBV6-4
abundance: .
CDR3nt: TGTGCCAGCAGCCCCGAGGGGGCAGCCTACGAGCAGTACTTC
CDR3aa: CASSPEGAAYEQYF

j_gene: TRBJ2-1
d_gene: .
v_gene: TRBV7-2
abundance: .
CDR3nt: TGTGCCAGCAGCGACGGGACACTAGAGCAGTTCTTC
CDR3aa: CASSDGTLEQFF

j_gene: TRBJ2-4
d_gene: .
v_gene: TRBV19
abundance: .
CDR3nt: TGTGCCAGTAGTATAGGAGGCATGGCCAAAAACATTCAGTACTTC
CDR3aa: CASSIGGMAKNIQYF

j_gene: TRBJ1-5
d_gene: .
v_gene: TRBV27
abundance: .
CDR3nt: TGTGCCAGCAGTTTACGGGGGGATCAGCCCCAGCATTTT
CDR3aa: CASSLRGDQPQHF

j_gene: TRBJ1-3
d_gene: .
v_gene: TRBV19
abundance: .
CDR3nt: TGTGCCAGTAGTGACCCTGGGCAGCCTGGAAACACCATATATTTT
CDR3aa: CASSDPGQPGNTIYF

j_gene: TRBJ1-2
d_gene: .
v_gene: TRBV2
abundance: .
CDR3nt: TGTGCCAGCAGTGAATTAGCCAGAAACTATGGCTACACCTTC
CDR3aa: CASSELARNYGYTF

j_gene: TRBJ2-3
d_gene: TRBD2
v_gene: TRBV2
abundance: .
CDR3nt: TGTGCCAGCAGACCGACTACTAGCGCTCGCACGCAGTATTTT
CDR3aa: CASRPTTSARTQYF

j_gene: TRBJ2-7
d_gene: .
v_gene: TRBV19
abundance: .
CDR3nt: TGTGCCACTGCTTCGGGATCTGGAGAGCAGTACTTC
CDR3aa: CATASGSGEQYF

j_gene: TRBJ2-3
d_gene: TRBD2
v_gene: TRBV4-1
abundance: .
CDR3nt: TGCGCCAGCGGTCGGCGGGGGGGCGTAGATACGCAGTATTTT
CDR3aa: CASGRRGGVDTQYF

j_gene: TRBJ1-1
d_gene: .
v_gene: TRBV2
abundance: .
CDR3nt: TGTGCCAGCACCGGTACCGCCACGAACACTGAAGCTTTCTTT
CDR3aa: CASTGTATNTEAFF

j_gene: TRBJ1-4
d_gene: .
v_gene: TRBV15
abundance: few
CDR3nt: TGTGCCACCAGCAGAGATCTCCCGGGGATTGGAGAAAAACTGTTTTTT
CDR3aa: CATSRDLPGIGEKLFF

j_gene: TRBJ1-2
d_gene: TRBD1
v_gene: TRBV19
abundance: once
CDR3nt: TGTGCCAGTAGCTACACAGGGGGCGCCGGTGGCTACACCTTC
CDR3aa: CASSYTGGAGGYTF

j_gene: TRBJ2-7
d_gene: .
v_gene: TRBV27
abundance: once
CDR3nt: TGTGCCAGCAGTTTAAGCAGGGTCTCCTACGAGCAGTACTTC
CDR3aa: CASSLSRVSYEQYF

j_gene: TRBJ2-7
d_gene: TRBD2
v_gene: TRBV7-9
abundance: .
CDR3nt: TGTGCCACCCAGCGGGAACCCTACGAGCAGTACTTC
CDR3aa: CATQREPYEQYF

j_gene: TRBJ1-5
d_gene: .
v_gene: TRBV7-2
abundance: .
CDR3nt: TGTGCCAGCAGCTTTACAGCAGGCAGCAATCAGCCCCAGCATTTT
CDR3aa: CASSFTAGSNQPQHF

j_gene: TRBJ1-2
d_gene: .
v_gene: TRBV30
abundance: .
CDR3nt: TGTGCCTGGGGTGCCGCCCGGAACTATGGCTACACCTTC
CDR3aa: CAWGAARNYGYTF

j_gene: TRBJ1-5
d_gene: .
v_gene: TRBV10-3
abundance: .
CDR3nt: TGTGCCATCAGTGAGACGGGGGGCGGGGGTCAGCCCCAGCATTTT
CDR3aa: CAISETGGGGQPQHF

j_gene: TRBJ2-7
d_gene: TRBD2
v_gene: TRBV6-5
abundance: once
CDR3nt: TGTGCCAGCCGGTCTACTAGCGGGGCCCCCTACGAGCAGTACTTC
CDR3aa: CASRSTSGAPYEQYF

j_gene: TRBJ1-1
d_gene: TRBD1
v_gene: TRBV19
abundance: few
CDR3nt: TGTGCCAGTAGTACGAAGACAGGGAAACAGACTGAAGCTTTCTTT
CDR3aa: CASSTKTGKQTEAFF

j_gene: TRBJ1-4
d_gene: .
v_gene: TRBV5-5
abundance: .
CDR3nt: TGTGCCAGCAGCTGGCAACCGGGGACTGGTGAAAAACTGTTTTTT
CDR3aa: CASSWQPGTGEKLFF

j_gene: TRBJ1-2
d_gene: .
v_gene: TRBV30
abundance: .
CDR3nt: TGTGCCTGGCTAGACAGTTCCCCCCCCTATGGCTACACCTTC
CDR3aa: CAWLDSSPPYGYTF

j_gene: TRBJ2-6
d_gene: TRBD1
v_gene: TRBV9
abundance: .
CDR3nt: TGTGCCAGCACCGAGACAGGGGGCTTCTCTGGGGCCAACGTCCTGACTTTC
CDR3aa: CASTETGGFSGANVLTF

j_gene: TRBJ2-3
d_gene: TRBD2
v_gene: TRBV5-5
abundance: .
CDR3nt: TGTGCCAGCAGCTTTAGACTAGCGGGGGATACGCAGTATTTT
CDR3aa: CASSFRLAGDTQYF

j_gene: TRBJ2-3
d_gene: TRBD2
v_gene: TRBV29-1
abundance: .
CDR3nt: TGCAGCACATCCCTTCTAGCGGGGGGCGGCGCAGATACGCAGTATTTT
CDR3aa: CSTSLLAGGGADTQYF

j_gene: TRBJ1-2
d_gene: .
v_gene: TRBV4-1
abundance: few
CDR3nt: TGCGCCAGCAGCCCGGGACTGGATGGCTACACCTTC
CDR3aa: CASSPGLDGYTF

j_gene: TRBJ1-1
d_gene: TRBD1
v_gene: TRBV25-1
abundance: .
CDR3nt: TGTGCCAGCACCACAGGGGCCCGGAACACTGAAGCTTTCTTT
CDR3aa: CASTTGARNTEAFF

j_gene: TRBJ2-7
d_gene: TRBD1
v_gene: TRBV25-1
abundance: .
CDR3nt: TGTGCCAGCAGTGGAGCCAGGGACAGTCACTACGAGCAGTACTTC
CDR3aa: CASSGARDSHYEQYF